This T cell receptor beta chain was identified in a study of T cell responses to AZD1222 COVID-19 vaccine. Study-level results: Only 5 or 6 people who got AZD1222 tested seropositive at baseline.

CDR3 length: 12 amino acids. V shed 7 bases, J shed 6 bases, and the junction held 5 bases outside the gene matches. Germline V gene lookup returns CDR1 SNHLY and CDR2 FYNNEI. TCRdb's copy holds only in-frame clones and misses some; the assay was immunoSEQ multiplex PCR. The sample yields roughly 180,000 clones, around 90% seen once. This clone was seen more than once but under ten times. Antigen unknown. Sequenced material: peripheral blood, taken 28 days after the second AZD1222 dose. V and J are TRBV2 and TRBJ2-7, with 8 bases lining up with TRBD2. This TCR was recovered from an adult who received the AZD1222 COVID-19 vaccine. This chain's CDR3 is CASTLRGGEQYF. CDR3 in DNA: TGTGCCAGCACTCTCCGGGGGGGCGAGCAGTACTTC. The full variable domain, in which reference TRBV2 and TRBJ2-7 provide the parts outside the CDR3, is EPEVTQTPSHQVTQMGQEVILRCVPISNHLYFYWYRQILGQKVEFLVSFYNNEISEKSEIFDDQFSVERPDGSNFTLKIRSTKLEDSAMYFCASTLRGGEQYFGPGTRLTVT.